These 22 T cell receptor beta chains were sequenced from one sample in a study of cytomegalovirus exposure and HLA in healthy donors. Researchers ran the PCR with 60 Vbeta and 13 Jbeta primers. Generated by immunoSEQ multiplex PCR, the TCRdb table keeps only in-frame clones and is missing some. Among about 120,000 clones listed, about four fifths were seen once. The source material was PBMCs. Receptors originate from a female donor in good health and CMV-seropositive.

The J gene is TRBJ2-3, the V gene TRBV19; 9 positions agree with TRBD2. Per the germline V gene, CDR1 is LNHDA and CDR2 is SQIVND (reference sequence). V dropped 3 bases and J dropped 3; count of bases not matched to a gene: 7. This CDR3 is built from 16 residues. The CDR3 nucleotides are TGTGCCAGTAGTATCCATGCGGGGGGGCCTACAGATACGCAGTATTTT. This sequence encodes CASSIHAGGPTDTQYF.

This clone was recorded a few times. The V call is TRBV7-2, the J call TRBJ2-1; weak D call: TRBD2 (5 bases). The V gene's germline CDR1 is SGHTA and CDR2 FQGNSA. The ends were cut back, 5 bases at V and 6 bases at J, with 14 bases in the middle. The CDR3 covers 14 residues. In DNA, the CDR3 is TGTGCCAGCAGCCCTGGACTCCCCTCCAATGAGCAGTTCTTC. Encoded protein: CASSPGLPSNEQFF.

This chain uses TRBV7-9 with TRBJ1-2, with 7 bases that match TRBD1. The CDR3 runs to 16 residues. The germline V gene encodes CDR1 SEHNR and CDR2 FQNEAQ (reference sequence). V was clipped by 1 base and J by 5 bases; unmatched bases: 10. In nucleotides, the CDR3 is TGTGCCAGCAGCTTAGGACAGGGTACTACCGGATATGGCTACACCTTC. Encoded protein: CASSLGQGTTGYGYTF.

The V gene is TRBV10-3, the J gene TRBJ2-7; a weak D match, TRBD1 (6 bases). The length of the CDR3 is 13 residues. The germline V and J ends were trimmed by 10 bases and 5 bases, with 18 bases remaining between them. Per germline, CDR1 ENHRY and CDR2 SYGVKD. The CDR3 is CASVRDTKDEQYF. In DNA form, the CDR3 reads TGTGCCAGCGTACGGGACACTAAGGACGAGCAGTACTTC.

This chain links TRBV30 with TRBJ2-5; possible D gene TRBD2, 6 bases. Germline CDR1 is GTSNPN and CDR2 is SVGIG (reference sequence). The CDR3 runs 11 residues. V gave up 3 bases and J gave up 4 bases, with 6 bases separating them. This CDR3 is CAWSGGETQYF. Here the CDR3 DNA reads TGTGCCTGGAGCGGGGGAGAGACCCAGTACTTC.

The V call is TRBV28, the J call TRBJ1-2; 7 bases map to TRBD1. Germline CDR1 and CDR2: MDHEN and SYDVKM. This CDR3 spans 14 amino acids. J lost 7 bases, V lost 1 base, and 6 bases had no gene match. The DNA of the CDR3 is TGTGCCAGCAGTTTATTACAGGGGTTACTTGGCTACACCTTC. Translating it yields CASSLLQGLLGYTF.

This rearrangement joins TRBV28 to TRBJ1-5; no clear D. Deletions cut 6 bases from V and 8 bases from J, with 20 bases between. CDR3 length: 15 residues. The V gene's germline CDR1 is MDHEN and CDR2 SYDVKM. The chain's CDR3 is CASSPTGGNFKPQHF. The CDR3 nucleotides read TGTGCCAGCAGCCCCACTGGAGGCAATTTCAAGCCCCAGCATTTT.

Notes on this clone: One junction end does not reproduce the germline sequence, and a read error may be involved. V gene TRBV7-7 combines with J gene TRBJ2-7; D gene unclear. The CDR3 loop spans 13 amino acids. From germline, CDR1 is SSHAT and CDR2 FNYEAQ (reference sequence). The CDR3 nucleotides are TGTGCTAGCAGCCATGACAAGTCCTACGAGCAGTACTTC. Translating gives CASSHDKSYEQYF.

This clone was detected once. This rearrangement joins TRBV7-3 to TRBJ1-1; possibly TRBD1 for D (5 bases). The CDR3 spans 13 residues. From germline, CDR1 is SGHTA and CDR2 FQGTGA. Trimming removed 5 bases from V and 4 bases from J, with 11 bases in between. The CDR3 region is CASSPGGSTEAFF. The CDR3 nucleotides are TGTGCCAGCAGCCCGGGGGGGAGCACTGAAGCTTTCTTT. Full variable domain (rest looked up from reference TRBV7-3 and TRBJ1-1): GAGVSQTPSNKVTEKGKYVELRCDPISGHTALYWYRQSLGQGPEFLIYFQGTGAADDSGLPNDRFFAVRPEGSVSTLKIQRTERGDSAVYLCASSPGGSTEAFFGQGTRLTVV.

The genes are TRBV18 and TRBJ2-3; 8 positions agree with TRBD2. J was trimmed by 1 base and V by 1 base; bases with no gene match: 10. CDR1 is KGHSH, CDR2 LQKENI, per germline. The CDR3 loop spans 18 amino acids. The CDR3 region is CASSPLPPQTSGTDTQYF. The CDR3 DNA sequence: TGTGCCAGCTCACCACTGCCTCCCCAGACTAGCGGCACAGATACGCAGTATTTT.

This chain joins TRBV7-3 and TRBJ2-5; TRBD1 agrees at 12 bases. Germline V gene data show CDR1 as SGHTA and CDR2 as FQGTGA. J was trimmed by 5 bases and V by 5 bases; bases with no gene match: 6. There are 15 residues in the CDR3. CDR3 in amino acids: CASSPGQGAGETQYF. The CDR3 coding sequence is TGTGCCAGCAGCCCGGGACAGGGGGCAGGGGAGACCCAGTACTTC.

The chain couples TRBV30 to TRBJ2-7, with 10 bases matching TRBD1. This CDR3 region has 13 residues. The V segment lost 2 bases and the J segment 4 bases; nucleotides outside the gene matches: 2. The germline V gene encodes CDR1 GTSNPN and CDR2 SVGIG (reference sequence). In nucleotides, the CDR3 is TGTGCCTGGAGTAGGGACAGGGGTTACGAGCAGTACTTC. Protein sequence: CAWSRDRGYEQYF.

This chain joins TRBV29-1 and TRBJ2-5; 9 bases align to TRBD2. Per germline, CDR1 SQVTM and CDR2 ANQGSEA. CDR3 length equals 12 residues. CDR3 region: CAGTSSQETQYF. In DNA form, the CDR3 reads TGCGCCGGGACTAGCTCTCAAGAGACCCAGTACTTC.

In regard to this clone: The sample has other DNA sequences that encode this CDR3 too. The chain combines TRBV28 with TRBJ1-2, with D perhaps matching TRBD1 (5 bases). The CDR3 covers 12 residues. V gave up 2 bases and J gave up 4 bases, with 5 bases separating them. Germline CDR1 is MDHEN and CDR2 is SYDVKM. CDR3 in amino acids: CASSLRGYGYTF. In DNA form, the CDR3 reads TGTGCCAGCAGTTTAAGGGGCTATGGCTACACCTTC.

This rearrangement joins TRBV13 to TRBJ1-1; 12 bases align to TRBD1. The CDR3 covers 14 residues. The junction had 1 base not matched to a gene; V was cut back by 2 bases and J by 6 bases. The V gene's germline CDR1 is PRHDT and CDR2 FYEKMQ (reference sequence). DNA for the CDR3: TGTGCCAGCAGCTTAAGGGACAGGGGGCCTGAAGCTTTCTTT. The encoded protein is CASSLRDRGPEAFF.

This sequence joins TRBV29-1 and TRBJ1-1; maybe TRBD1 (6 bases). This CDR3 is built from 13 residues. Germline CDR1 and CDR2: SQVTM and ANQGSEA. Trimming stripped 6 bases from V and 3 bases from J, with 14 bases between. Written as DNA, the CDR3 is TGCAGCGTCATGAGGGGGTTTGACACTGAAGCTTTCTTT. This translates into CSVMRGFDTEAFF.

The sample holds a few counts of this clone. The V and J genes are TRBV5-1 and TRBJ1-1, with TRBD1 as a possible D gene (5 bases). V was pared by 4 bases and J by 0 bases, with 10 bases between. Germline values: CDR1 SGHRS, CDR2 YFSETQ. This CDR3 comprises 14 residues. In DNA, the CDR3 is TGCGCCAGCAGCCCGGACACCGTGAACACTGAAGCTTTCTTT. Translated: CASSPDTVNTEAFF.

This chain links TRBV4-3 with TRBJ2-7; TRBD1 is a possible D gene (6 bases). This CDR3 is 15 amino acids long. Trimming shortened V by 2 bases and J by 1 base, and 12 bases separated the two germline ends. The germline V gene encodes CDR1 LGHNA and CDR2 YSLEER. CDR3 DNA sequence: TGCGCCAGCAGCCAAACGCCCAGGGGATCCTACGAGCAGTACTTC. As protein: CASSQTPRGSYEQYF.

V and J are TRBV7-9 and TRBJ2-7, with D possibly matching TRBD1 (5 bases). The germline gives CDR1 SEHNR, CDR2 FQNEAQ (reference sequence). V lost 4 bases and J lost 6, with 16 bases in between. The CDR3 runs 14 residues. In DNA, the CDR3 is TGTGCCAGCAGCTCATTCATGGGGCCGTTCGAGCAGTACTTC. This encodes CASSSFMGPFEQYF.

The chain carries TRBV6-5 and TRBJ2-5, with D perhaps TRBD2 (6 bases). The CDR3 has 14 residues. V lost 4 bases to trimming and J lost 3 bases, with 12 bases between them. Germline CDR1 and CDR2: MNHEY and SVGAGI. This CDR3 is CASSLKREEETQYF. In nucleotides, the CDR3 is TGTGCCAGCAGTTTGAAAAGGGAGGAAGAGACCCAGTACTTC.

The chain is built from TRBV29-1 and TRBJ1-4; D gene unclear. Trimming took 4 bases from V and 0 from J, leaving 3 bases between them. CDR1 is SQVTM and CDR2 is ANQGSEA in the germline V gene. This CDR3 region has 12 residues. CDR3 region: CSVGTTNEKLFF. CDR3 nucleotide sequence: TGCAGCGTTGGTACAACTAATGAAAAACTGTTTTTT. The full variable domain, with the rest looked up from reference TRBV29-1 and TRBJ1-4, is SAVISQKPSRDICQRGTSLTIQCQVDSQVTMMFWYRQQPGQSLTLIATANQGSEATYESGFVIDKFPISRPNLTFSTLTVSNMSPEDSSIYLCSVGTTNEKLFFGSGTQLSVL.

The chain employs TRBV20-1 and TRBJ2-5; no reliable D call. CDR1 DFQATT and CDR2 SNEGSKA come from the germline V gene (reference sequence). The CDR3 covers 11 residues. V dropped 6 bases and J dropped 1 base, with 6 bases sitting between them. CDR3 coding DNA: TGCAGTGCCCCAGTCCAAGAGACCCAGTACTTC. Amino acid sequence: CSAPVQETQYF.